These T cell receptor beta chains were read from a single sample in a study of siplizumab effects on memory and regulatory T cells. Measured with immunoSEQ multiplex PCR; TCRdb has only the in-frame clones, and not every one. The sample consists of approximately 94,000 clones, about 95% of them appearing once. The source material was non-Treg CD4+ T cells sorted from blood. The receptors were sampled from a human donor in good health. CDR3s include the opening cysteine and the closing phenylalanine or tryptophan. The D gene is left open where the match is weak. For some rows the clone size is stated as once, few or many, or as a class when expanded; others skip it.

CDR3: CASSSLFGGNYGYTF
DNA: TGCGCCAGCAGCTCGCTGTTTGGGGGTAACTATGGCTACACCTTC
J: TRBJ1-2
size: NA
V: TRBV5-1
D: NA

CDR3: CASSVVGTGSSGNTIYF
DNA: TGTGCCAGCAGCGTAGTTGGGACGGGAAGCTCTGGAAACACCATATATTTT
J: TRBJ1-3
size: NA
V: TRBV9
D: NA

CDR3: CASSYGTVRTEAFF
DNA: TGTGCCAGCAGCTACGGGACAGTTCGGACTGAAGCTTTCTTT
J: TRBJ1-1
size: NA
V: TRBV11-2
D: TRBD1

CDR3: CASSSRGRKEGYTF
DNA: TGTGCCAGCAGTTCCAGGGGGCGCAAGGAAGGCTACACCTTC
J: TRBJ1-2
size: NA
V: TRBV28
D: TRBD1

CDR3: CACYPAWGSGANVLTF
DNA: TGTGCCTGCTACCCCGCGTGGGGCTCTGGGGCCAACGTCCTGACTTTC
J: TRBJ2-6
size: once
V: TRBV6-6
D: NA

CDR3: CASSPPGGLSQYF
DNA: TGTGCCAGCAGCCCCCCGGGCGGTCTGTCGCAGTATTTT
J: TRBJ2-3
size: NA
V: TRBV11-2
D: NA

CDR3: CASSPTSVPQPQHF
DNA: TGTGCCAGCTCACCAACGTCGGTTCCTCAGCCCCAGCATTTT
J: TRBJ1-5
size: NA
V: TRBV18
D: NA

CDR3: CASSDLSGRSTDTQYF
DNA: TGCGCCAGCAGCGACCTTAGCGGGAGAAGTACAGATACGCAGTATTTT
J: TRBJ2-3
size: NA
V: TRBV10-2
D: TRBD2

CDR3: CASSLGDLNGGLTDEQFF
DNA: TGTGCCAGCAGCTTAGGTGACCTCAACGGAGGGCTGACCGATGAGCAGTTCTTC
J: TRBJ2-1
size: NA
V: TRBV7-9
D: NA

CDR3: CASGPLGRAADTQYF
DNA: TGTGCCAGCGGACCTCTAGGGAGGGCCGCAGATACGCAGTATTTT
J: TRBJ2-3
size: few
V: TRBV7-9
D: TRBD2

CDR3: CASSTRDRPYEQYF
DNA: TGTGCCAGTAGCACCCGGGACAGACCCTACGAGCAGTACTTC
J: TRBJ2-7
size: once
V: TRBV19
D: TRBD1

CDR3: CASTSLIGYGTDTQYF
DNA: TGTGCCAGCACGAGCCTCATCGGGTATGGCACAGATACGCAGTATTTT
J: TRBJ2-3
size: NA
V: TRBV6-6
D: NA

CDR3: CASSLLGLGYEQYF
DNA: TGTGCCAGCAGCCTACTCGGGTTGGGCTACGAGCAGTACTTC
J: TRBJ2-7
size: many
V: TRBV11-2
D: NA

CDR3: CASGGTSRTDTQYF
DNA: TGTGCCAGCGGGGGGACTAGCAGAACGGATACGCAGTATTTT
J: TRBJ2-3
size: NA
V: TRBV2
D: TRBD2

CDR3: CASSLIGSGTGELFF
DNA: TGTGCCAGCAGCTTAATCGGGAGCGGCACCGGGGAGCTGTTTTTT
J: TRBJ2-2
size: NA
V: TRBV7-3
D: NA

CDR3: CASSANNRLAGSTDTQYF
DNA: TGTGCCAGCAGCGCGAATAATAGACTAGCGGGATCAACAGATACGCAGTATTTT
J: TRBJ2-3
size: NA
V: TRBV11-3
D: TRBD2

CDR3: CASSQEGKGNEKLFF
DNA: TGTGCCAGCAGCCAAGAAGGGAAAGGGAATGAAAAACTGTTTTTT
J: TRBJ1-4
size: NA
V: TRBV4-2
D: NA

CDR3: CASSTDREGKLFF
DNA: TGTGCCAGTAGTACGGACAGGGAGGGAAAACTGTTTTTT
J: TRBJ1-4
size: NA
V: TRBV19
D: TRBD1

CDR3: CASRPGQATDTQYF
DNA: TGTGCCAGCAGACCGGGACAGGCCACAGATACGCAGTATTTT
J: TRBJ2-3
size: once
V: TRBV6-1
D: TRBD1

CDR3: CASSRNRGGWHEQYF
DNA: TGTGCCAGCAGTCGAAACAGGGGTGGGTGGCACGAGCAGTACTTC
J: TRBJ2-7
size: NA
V: TRBV28
D: TRBD1

CDR3: CASSVQGSGANVLTF
DNA: TGTGCCAGCAGCGTACAGGGGTCTGGGGCCAACGTCCTGACTTTC
J: TRBJ2-6
size: NA
V: TRBV6-1
D: TRBD1

CDR3: CASSLENYGYTF
DNA: TGTGCCAGCAGCTTGGAAAACTATGGCTACACCTTC
J: TRBJ1-2
size: NA
V: TRBV5-6
D: NA

CDR3: CASSFLWVGRDEQYF
DNA: TGTGCCAGCAGCTTCCTATGGGTCGGGAGGGACGAGCAGTACTTC
J: TRBJ2-7
size: NA
V: TRBV7-9
D: TRBD2

CDR3: CSADGGADTQYF
DNA: TGCAGCGCGGACGGCGGGGCAGATACGCAGTATTTT
J: TRBJ2-3
size: once
V: TRBV29-1
D: NA

CDR3: CASSGTSGTKNIQYF
DNA: TGTGCCAGCAGCGGGACTAGCGGCACCAAAAACATTCAGTACTTC
J: TRBJ2-4
size: once
V: TRBV4-2
D: TRBD2

CDR3: CASSLVAAGGRNEQFF
DNA: TGTGCCAGCAGCTTAGTGGCGGCAGGGGGGCGGAATGAGCAGTTCTTC
J: TRBJ2-1
size: NA
V: TRBV11-3
D: NA

CDR3: CASSPGVGREKLFF
DNA: TGCGCCAGCAGCCCTGGAGTGGGGAGGGAAAAACTGTTTTTT
J: TRBJ1-4
size: NA
V: TRBV5-1
D: NA

CDR3: CASARGGETQYF
DNA: TGTGCCAGTGCTCGCGGCGGAGAGACCCAGTACTTC
J: TRBJ2-5
size: NA
V: TRBV6-5
D: NA

CDR3: CASSLNSNQPQHF
DNA: TGTGCCAGCAGCTTAAACAGCAATCAGCCCCAGCATTTT
J: TRBJ1-5
size: once
V: TRBV5-5
D: NA

CDR3: CASSSLRTSTNTGELFF
DNA: TGTGCCAGCAGCTCCCTCCGGACTAGCACGAACACCGGGGAGCTGTTTTTT
J: TRBJ2-2
size: NA
V: TRBV9
D: TRBD2

CDR3: CASSQPGQAYNEQFF
DNA: TGCGCCAGCAGTCAACCCGGACAGGCCTACAATGAGCAGTTCTTC
J: TRBJ2-1
size: NA
V: TRBV23-1
D: TRBD1

CDR3: CASSERLAGDNEQFF
DNA: TGTGCCAGCAGTGAACGACTAGCGGGAGATAATGAGCAGTTCTTC
J: TRBJ2-1
size: NA
V: TRBV2
D: TRBD2

CDR3: CASSLGLAGTEQFF
DNA: TGCGCCAGCAGCTTGGGACTAGCGGGAACTGAGCAGTTCTTC
J: TRBJ2-1
size: NA
V: TRBV5-1
D: TRBD2

CDR3: CASSFRGEAYNEQFF
DNA: TGTGCCAGCAGCTTTCGGGGCGAAGCCTACAATGAGCAGTTCTTC
J: TRBJ2-1
size: NA
V: TRBV7-9
D: NA

CDR3: CASSLLAASGSYEQYF
DNA: TGTGCCAGCAGTTTATTGGCGGCTAGCGGTTCCTACGAGCAGTACTTC
J: TRBJ2-7
size: NA
V: TRBV28
D: TRBD2

CDR3: CASSLGQGLNSPLHF
DNA: TGCGCCAGCAGCTTGGGACAGGGGCTCAACTCACCCCTCCACTTT
J: TRBJ1-6
size: NA
V: TRBV5-1
D: TRBD1

CDR3: CASSLFATGGHEQYF
DNA: TGTGCCAGCAGTTTATTCGCGACAGGGGGCCACGAGCAGTACTTC
J: TRBJ2-7
size: NA
V: TRBV27
D: TRBD1